This entry lists 20 T cell receptor beta chains sequenced from one sample in a study of identical twins. TCRdb fed the 5' RACE reads into MiXCR, producing one record per CDR3 protein. The table shows fewer than 350,000 distinct CDR3 sequences, with about 8.9% occurring only once. The same sample was also used in a study of yellow fever vaccine responses in identical twins.

The sample was memory (CD45RO+) T cells sorted from blood. These receptor sequences come from a woman younger than 35 in good health.

This clonotype was counted only a few times. The V gene is TRBV21-1, the J gene TRBJ2-7; the table's D gene call, TRBD2, was not cross checked with the DNA. TRBV21-1 is classified as a pseudogene. The CDR3 extends over 16 amino acids. The CDR3 loop is CASSKPSSARTYEQYF. The CDR3 DNA follows: TGTGCCAGCAGCAAACCCTCCTCAGCGCGAACCTACGAGCAGTACTTC.

There are many counts of this clonotype. V is TRBV28 and J is TRBJ1-2, with a weak D call TRBD1 (5 bases). Germline assignment: CDR1 MDHEN and CDR2 SYDVKM. The CDR3 runs to 12 residues. Trimming removed 2 bases at V and 8 bases at J, with 9 bases between. CDR3 DNA sequence: TGTGCCAGCAGTTTACGACAGAAAGGCTACACCTTC. This gives the protein CASSLRQKGYTF.

This chain uses TRBV7-8 with TRBJ1-3; D not certain. The germline V and J ends were trimmed by 3 bases and 4 bases, with 7 bases remaining between them. The CDR3 is 13 amino acids. Germline V CDR1 and CDR2: SGHVS, FQNEAQ. CDR3 residues: CASSFNQGNTIYF. For the CDR3, the DNA is TGTGCCAGCAGCTTCAATCAAGGAAACACCATATATTTT.

This clonotype was observed a few times. The chain has TRBV5-1 and TRBJ1-2; the match to TRBD1 covers 7 bases. J was trimmed by 6 bases and V by 4 bases; bases with no gene match: 12. CDR3 size: 15 residues. Germline V CDR1 and CDR2: SGHRS, YFSETQ. The CDR3 nucleotides are TGCGCCAGCAGCCTAGGTGACAGGGTGCAGGATGGCTACACCTTC. It is translated as CASSLGDRVQDGYTF.

This clonotype showed up many times. The gene calls are TRBV7-6 and TRBJ2-2; TRBD2 is a possible D gene (5 bases). The CDR3 length is 14 residues. Deletions cut 1 base from V and 5 bases from J, with 8 bases between. In germline, CDR1 is SGHVS, CDR2 FNYEAQ. CDR3 coding DNA: TGTGCCAGCAGCTTAGGAAGGACTACCGGGGAGCTGTTTTTT. It specifies CASSLGRTTGELFF.

At least ten counts were recorded for this clonotype. The J gene is TRBJ2-5, the V gene TRBV10-2; no reliable D call. Germline values: CDR1 WSHSY, CDR2 SAAADI. Trimming took 8 bases from V and 4 from J, leaving 14 bases between them. The CDR3 length is 13 residues. CDR3 nucleotide sequence: TGCGCCAGCTCCGTGGTAGCTGGAGAGACCCAGTACTTC. It encodes CASSVVAGETQYF.

This clonotype has a handful of counts. The J gene is TRBJ2-4, the V gene TRBV4-2; 7 positions match TRBD1. This CDR3 region has 16 residues. Germline CDR1 is LGHNA and CDR2 is YNFKEQ. J lost 13 bases, V lost 4 bases, and 19 bases had no gene match. The CDR3 region has the DNA TGTGCCAGCAGCCGCGAAGGGACAGTGAAAACAGAGGTACAGTACTTC. Translating it yields CASSREGTVKTEVQYF.

V gene TRBV24-1 combines with J gene TRBJ2-2; the D gene could be TRBD1 or TRBD2 (5 bases each). Trimming took 4 bases from V and 5 from J, leaving 13 bases between them. The germline V gene has CDR1 KGHDR and CDR2 SFDVKD. The CDR3 extends over 15 amino acids. In DNA, the CDR3 is TGTGCCACCAGTGAAACTTCGAGGGGAACCGGGGAGCTGTTTTTT. Amino acids: CATSETSRGTGELFF.

A few counts support this clonotype. The chain uses TRBV24-1 and TRBJ1-2; D call uncertain. The V end lost 4 bases, the J end lost 6 bases, and 11 bases lay between the germline ends. The CDR3 has 13 amino acids. Looked up from germline, CDR1 is KGHDR and CDR2 is SFDVKD. The CDR3 protein is CATSDQQEHGYTF. The CDR3, as DNA: TGTGCCACCAGTGACCAACAAGAGCATGGCTACACCTTC.

This clonotype was seen many times. V usage is TRBV6-1 and J usage is TRBJ1-1; 8 bases match TRBD1. This CDR3 is 14 amino acids long. The V gene end was trimmed by 6 bases and the J gene end by 4 bases; junction bases not matched to a gene: 7. Per germline, CDR1 MNHNS and CDR2 SASEGT. Here the CDR3 DNA reads TGTGCCAGCAGAAAGACAGGGGCGAGCACTGAAGCTTTCTTT. This sequence encodes CASRKTGASTEAFF.

The sample holds a few counts of this clonotype. V gene TRBV28 combines with J gene TRBJ2-1; D uncertain. Germline V gene data show CDR1 as MDHEN and CDR2 as SYDVKM. The CDR3 has 12 amino acids. V was trimmed by 0 bases and J by 10 bases, leaving 7 bases between them. The CDR3 DNA reads as TGTGCCAGCAGTTTATGGAGGACCGAGCAGTTCTTC. Translating gives CASSLWRTEQFF.

This clonotype occurred a few times. The chain recombines TRBV25-1 with TRBJ2-3; TRBD2 matches 10 bases. CDR3 length: 16 residues. CDR1 and CDR2 from the germline V gene are MGHDK and SYGVNS. Trimming cost V 8 bases and J 4 bases; bases outside gene matches: 12. CDR3 nucleotide sequence: TGTGCCAGCGGCCGGGGGGCTAGCGGGAGTGCAGATACGCAGTATTTT. This gives the protein CASGRGASGSADTQYF.

This clonotype has only a few counts. This chain links TRBV7-9 with TRBJ2-3; 8 nucleotides line up with TRBD1. Trimming cost V 2 bases and J 2 bases; bases outside gene matches: 9. The CDR3 has 17 residues. Germline V gene sequence: CDR1 SEHNR, CDR2 FQNEAQ (reference sequence). CDR3 sequence: CASSLLSRTGNTDTQYF. CDR3 nucleotide sequence: TGTGCCAGCAGCTTACTGTCTCGGACAGGGAACACAGATACGCAGTATTTT. The whole variable domain, filled in from reference TRBV7-9 and TRBJ2-3, reads DTGVSQNPRHKITKRGQNVTFRCDPISEHNRLYWYRQTLGQGPEFLTYFQNEAQLEKSRLLSDRFSAERPKGSFSTLEIQRTEQGDSAMYLCASSLLSRTGNTDTQYFGPGTRLTVL.

V gene TRBV2 combines with J gene TRBJ1-1; weak D call: TRBD1 (6 bases). Per germline, CDR1 SNHLY and CDR2 FYNNEI. The CDR3 loop spans 17 amino acids. The CDR3 coding sequence is TGTACCTGCTGTTTTCATCGCACCTCGCGGGGGCAAACTGAAGCTTTCTTT. Its protein product is CTCCFHRTSRGQTEAFF.

On this clonotype itself: This clone may be a read error of a much larger clone one base away. The rearrangement links TRBV4-2 to TRBJ2-3; 7 bases fit TRBD2. Germline lookup yields CDR1 LGHNA and CDR2 YNFKEQ. This CDR3 is 15 amino acids long. The CDR3 spells CSSGAALSSTDTQYF. CDR3 DNA: TGTTCCAGCGGGGCCGCACTTTCTAGCACAGATACGCAGTATTTT.

This chain uses TRBV6-1 with TRBJ2-2, with TRBD2 identical over 9 bases. This CDR3 spans 14 amino acids. Germline V gene lookup returns CDR1 MNHNS and CDR2 SASEGT. V lost 6 bases, J lost 5 bases, and 4 bases stayed unmatched. CDR3 sequence: CASRAGGRTGELFF. In nucleotides, the CDR3 is TGTGCCAGCAGAGCGGGGGGCAGAACCGGGGAGCTGTTTTTT.

This clonotype has just a few counts. The rearrangement links TRBV7-2 to TRBJ1-1; TRBD1 might be the D (6 bases). Trimming took off 3 bases at V and 5 bases at J, with 10 bases between the two ends. This CDR3 spans 13 amino acids. Germline loops: CDR1 SGHTA, CDR2 FQGNSA. In DNA, the CDR3 is TGTGCCAGCAGCTTCAGGCAGGGGACTGAAGCTTTCTTT. It codes for CASSFRQGTEAFF.

This clonotype was counted at least ten times. The chain recombines TRBV20-1 with TRBJ2-5; 11 nucleotides match TRBD2. The CDR3 spans 14 residues. The J segment lost 5 bases and the V segment lost 6 bases, leaving 8 bases of the junction unmatched. Germline loops: CDR1 DFQATT, CDR2 SNEGSKA (reference sequence). This chain's CDR3 is CSATTSGKRETQYF. CDR3 nucleotides: TGCAGTGCCACGACTAGCGGGAAAAGGGAGACCCAGTACTTC.

The chain combines TRBV20-1 with TRBJ2-5; weak D call: TRBD1 (6 bases). Between the trimmed V and J ends, which lost 5 bases and 2 bases, there was a span of 12 bases. The length of the CDR3 is 13 residues. Germline loops: CDR1 DFQATT, CDR2 SNEGSKA (reference sequence). The CDR3 is CSAGPQGQETQYF. The CDR3 region has the DNA TGCAGTGCTGGCCCACAGGGACAAGAGACCCAGTACTTC.

V is TRBV10-3 and J is TRBJ1-5; D gene ambiguous. Trimming removed 3 bases at V and 5 bases at J, with 8 bases between. CDR3 length: 13 amino acids. CDR1 is ENHRY, CDR2 SYGVKD, per germline. This CDR3 reads CAISDNVDQPQHF. The CDR3 DNA is TGTGCCATCAGTGACAACGTTGATCAGCCCCAGCATTTT.